This TCR beta chain was obtained from a study of cytomegalovirus exposure and HLA in healthy donors. Germline values: CDR1 SGHNT, CDR2 YYREEE (reference sequence). This CDR3 region has 15 residues. The V end lost 1 base, the J end lost 4 bases, and 13 bases lay between the germline ends. This clone was recorded only once. Its specificity is not known. It was with 60 Vbeta and 13 Jbeta primers that the PCR ran. The repertoire was sequenced with immunoSEQ multiplex PCR; TCRdb's copy has only in-frame clones and lacks some. The table includes 77,000 or so clones, 60% to 80% detected once. Broader study findings: There were a few CMV-associated chains whose specificity for CMV antigens was confirmed in vitro. In a later analysis, TCR beta V- and J-gene trimming was associated with a missense DCLRE1C variant. While the bulk of TCR sequences proved rare, some public TCRs turned up in many donors. The authors later found most CMV-associated TCR beta chains appeared HLA-restricted.

The clonotype was recovered from a woman aged 40 to 50 in good health and CMV-seronegative. The sequenced sample was PBMCs. V usage is TRBV5-4 and J usage is TRBJ2-3; the D gene is possibly TRBD2 (6 bases). The CDR3 sequence is CASSLTPSASDTQYF. For the CDR3, the DNA is TGTGCCAGCAGCTTGACACCTAGCGCGTCAGATACGCAGTATTTT.